The entry below gives a single TCR beta chain sequence along with its context. Antigen unknown. The CDR3 runs 15 residues. Between the trimmed V and J ends, which lost 5 bases and 3 bases, there was a span of 17 bases. Germline values: CDR1 SGHNT, CDR2 YENEEA. The protocol was immunoSEQ multiplex PCR, while the TCRdb copy is restricted to in-frame clones and leaves out a portion. The sample includes over 65,000 clones, 70% to 90% seen only once; the top ten take 2.5% to 3%. The data were obtained in a study of neoadjuvant anti-PD-1 for oral cavity cancer. On the study more broadly: Patients without progression got a fourth dose around day 43. General observations from the study: Non-responders to neoadjuvant nivolumab had significantly more clonal PBMC T cells than responders. Pretreatment Treg/Th17 ratio correlated inversely with post-treatment tumor clonality.

Documented time point: after neoadjuvant nivolumab, at surgical resection. These newly diagnosed stage II-IVA oral cavity squamous cell carcinoma patients had no prior systemic or radiation treatment. The chain uses TRBV11-3 and TRBJ2-7; possible D gene TRBD1, 7 bases. The sequencing used PBMCs, collected after nivolumab (anti-PD-1) treatment. The source is a person aged 35-79 years with oral cavity squamous cell carcinoma. CDR3 sequence (DNA): TGTGCCAGCAGCCCCCGGGACAGCGGGTTCTACGAGCAGTACTTC. It yields the protein CASSPRDSGFYEQYF.